This T cell receptor beta chain was observed in a study of control samples from healthy donors and cancer patients. Germline assignment: CDR1 MNHEY and CDR2 SMNVEV (reference sequence). CDR3 length: 13 residues. V lost 4 bases to trimming and J lost 8 bases, with 12 bases between them. Profiling relied on immunoSEQ multiplex PCR, and the TCRdb table lists in-frame clones only, not all of them. The table lists roughly 100,000 clones, 80% to 95% of them singletons. This TCR was recovered from a human donor in good health. The donor label of this sample is uncertain. The rearrangement links TRBV27 to TRBJ2-1; D is unresolved. Sequencing input: blood. CDR3 region: CASSYLPGDEQFF. The CDR3 DNA reads TGTGCCAGCAGTTACCTCCCGGGCGATGAGCAGTTCTTC.